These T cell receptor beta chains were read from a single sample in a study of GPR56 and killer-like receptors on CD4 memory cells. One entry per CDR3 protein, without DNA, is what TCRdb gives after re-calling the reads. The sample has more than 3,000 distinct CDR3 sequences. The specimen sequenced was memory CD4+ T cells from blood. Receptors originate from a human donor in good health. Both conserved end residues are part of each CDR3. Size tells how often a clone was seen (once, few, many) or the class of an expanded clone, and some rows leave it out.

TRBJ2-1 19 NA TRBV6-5 CASSYSPRSGGAQSPEQFF
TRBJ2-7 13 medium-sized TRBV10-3 CAISFHNSYEQYF
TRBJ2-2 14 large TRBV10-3 CAISRDVLTGELFF
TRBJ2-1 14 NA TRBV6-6 CASSLGTGLGEQFF
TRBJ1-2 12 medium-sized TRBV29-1 CSVGGRDYGYTF
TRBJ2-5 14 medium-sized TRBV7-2 CASRFDTFQETQYF
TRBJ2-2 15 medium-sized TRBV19 CASSIIGVGSGELFF
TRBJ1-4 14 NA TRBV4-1 CASSQTPANEKLFF
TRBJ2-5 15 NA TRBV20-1 CSARDFIGSTETQYF
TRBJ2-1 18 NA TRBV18 CASSPRIRTAGASNEQFF
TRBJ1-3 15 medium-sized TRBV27 CASTPDGGRGNTIYF
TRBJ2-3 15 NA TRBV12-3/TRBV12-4 CASSLGAGPLGTQYF
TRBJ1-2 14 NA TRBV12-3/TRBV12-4 CASRSGGDSLDYTF
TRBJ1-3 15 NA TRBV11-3 CASSPGQGPGNTIYF
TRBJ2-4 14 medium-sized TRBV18 CASSPSGAKNIQYF
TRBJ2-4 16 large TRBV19 CASSPWGKSTKNIQYF
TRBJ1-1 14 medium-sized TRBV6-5 CASSYRRRGTEAFF
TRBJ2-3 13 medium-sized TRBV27 CASTPVPTDTQYF
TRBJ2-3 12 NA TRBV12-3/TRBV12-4 CASSLFGDTQYF
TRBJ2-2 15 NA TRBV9 CASSFGLGDTGELFF
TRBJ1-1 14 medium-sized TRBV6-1 CASRSGTAVREAFF
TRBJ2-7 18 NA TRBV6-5 CASRVGQGLAGGPYEQYF
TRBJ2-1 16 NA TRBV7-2 CASSSGLAGGGNEQFF
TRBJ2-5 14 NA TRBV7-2 CASSLEIAGETQYF
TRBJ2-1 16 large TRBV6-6 CASRTGQGSSYNEQFF
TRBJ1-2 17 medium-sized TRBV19 CASSIAGTGLAFYGYTF
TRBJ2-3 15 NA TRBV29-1 CSGLAGGPVSDTQYF
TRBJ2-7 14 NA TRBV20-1 CSARTSGGAYKQYF
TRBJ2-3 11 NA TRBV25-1 CASRQWDTQYF
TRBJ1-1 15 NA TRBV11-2 CASSLVTGGNTEAFF
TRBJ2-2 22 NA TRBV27 CASSKRGAYGYTFGSGTGELFF
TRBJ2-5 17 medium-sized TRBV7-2 CASSTVGTGAGQETQYF